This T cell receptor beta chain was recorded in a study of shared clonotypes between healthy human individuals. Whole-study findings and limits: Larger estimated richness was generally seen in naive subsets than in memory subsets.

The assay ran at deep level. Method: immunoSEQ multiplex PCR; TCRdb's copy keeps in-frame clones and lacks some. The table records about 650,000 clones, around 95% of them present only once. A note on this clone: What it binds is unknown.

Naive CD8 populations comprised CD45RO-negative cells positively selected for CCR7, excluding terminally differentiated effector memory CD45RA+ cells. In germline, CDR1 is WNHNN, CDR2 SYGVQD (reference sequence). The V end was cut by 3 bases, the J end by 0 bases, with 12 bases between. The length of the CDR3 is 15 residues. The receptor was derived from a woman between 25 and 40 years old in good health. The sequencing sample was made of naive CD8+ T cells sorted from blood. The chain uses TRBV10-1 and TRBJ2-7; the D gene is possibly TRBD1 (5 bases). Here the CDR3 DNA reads TGCGCCAGCAGTGACCAGGGCCAATCCTCCTACGAGCAGTACTTC. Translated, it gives CASSDQGQSSYEQYF.